The subject of this entry is one T cell receptor (beta chain). This sample is part of a study of T cell changes during pregnancy in multiple sclerosis. The data were produced by immunoSEQ multiplex PCR, yet TCRdb's version contains in-frame clones alone and is incomplete. Of tens of thousands of clones detected, 90% appear once; the ten largest clones hold approximately 2%. The CDR3 has 17 amino acids. The trim removed 0 bases at V and 6 bases at J, leaving 14 bases unmatched. CDR1 SGHRS and CDR2 YFSETQ come from the germline V gene. The chain carries TRBV5-1 and TRBJ1-2; 7 bases align to TRBD1. The material was peripheral blood, obtained in the second trimester of pregnancy. This sequence originates from a female donor in good health, enrolled as a control in a pregnancy study. The CDR3 loop reads CASSLDRGNFGRHGYTF. DNA for the CDR3: TGCGCCAGCAGCTTGGACAGGGGTAATTTTGGCAGGCATGGCTACACCTTC. Together with reference TRBV5-1 and TRBJ1-2, the CDR3 gives the full variable domain: KAGVTQTPRYLIKTRGQQVTLSCSPISGHRSVSWYQQTPGQGLQFLFEYFSETQRNKGNFPGRFSGRQFSNSRSEMNVSTLELGDSALYLCASSLDRGNFGRHGYTFGSGTRLTVV.